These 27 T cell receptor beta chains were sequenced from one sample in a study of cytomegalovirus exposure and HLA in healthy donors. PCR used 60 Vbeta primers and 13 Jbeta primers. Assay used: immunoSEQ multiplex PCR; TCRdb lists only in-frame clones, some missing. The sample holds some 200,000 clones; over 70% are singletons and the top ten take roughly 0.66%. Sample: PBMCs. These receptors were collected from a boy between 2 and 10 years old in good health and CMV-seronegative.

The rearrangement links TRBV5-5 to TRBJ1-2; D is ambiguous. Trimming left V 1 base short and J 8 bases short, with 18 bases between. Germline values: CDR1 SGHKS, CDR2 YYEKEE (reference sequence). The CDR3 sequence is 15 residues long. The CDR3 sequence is CASSLLPAVEGGYTF. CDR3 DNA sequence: TGTGCCAGCAGCTTGTTACCAGCGGTGGAAGGCGGCTACACCTTC.

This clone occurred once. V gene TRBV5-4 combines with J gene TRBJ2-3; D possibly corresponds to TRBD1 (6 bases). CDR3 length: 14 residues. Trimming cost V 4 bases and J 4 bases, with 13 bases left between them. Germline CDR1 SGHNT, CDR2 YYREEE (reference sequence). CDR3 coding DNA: TGTGCCAGCAGCACCGCCGGGACACCAGATACGCAGTATTTT. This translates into CASSTAGTPDTQYF.

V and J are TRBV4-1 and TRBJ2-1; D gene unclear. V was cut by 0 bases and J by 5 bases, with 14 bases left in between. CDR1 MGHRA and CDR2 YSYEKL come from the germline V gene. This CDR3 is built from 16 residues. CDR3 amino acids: CASSQDQSVPHNEQFF. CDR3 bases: TGCGCCAGCAGCCAAGATCAATCGGTACCCCACAATGAGCAGTTCTTC.

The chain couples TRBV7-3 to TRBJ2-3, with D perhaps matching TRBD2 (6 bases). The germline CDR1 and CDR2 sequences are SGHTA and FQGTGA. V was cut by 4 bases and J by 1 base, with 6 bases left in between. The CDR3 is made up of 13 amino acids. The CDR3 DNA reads TGTGCCAGCAGCTGGGGGGGCACAGATACGCAGTATTTT. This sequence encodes CASSWGGTDTQYF.

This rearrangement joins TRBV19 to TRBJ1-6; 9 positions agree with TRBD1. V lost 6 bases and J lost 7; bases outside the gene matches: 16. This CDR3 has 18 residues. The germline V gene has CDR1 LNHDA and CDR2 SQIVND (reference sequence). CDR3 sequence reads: CASSTYGTGTRNNSPLHF. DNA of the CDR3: TGTGCCAGTAGCACCTACGGGACAGGGACAAGGAACAATTCACCCCTCCACTTT. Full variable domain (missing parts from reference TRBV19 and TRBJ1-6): DGGITQSPKYLFRKEGQNVTLSCEQNLNHDAMYWYRQDPGQGLRLIYYSQIVNDFQKGDIAEGYSVSREKKESFPLTVTSAQKNPTAFYLCASSTYGTGTRNNSPLHFGNGTRLTVT.

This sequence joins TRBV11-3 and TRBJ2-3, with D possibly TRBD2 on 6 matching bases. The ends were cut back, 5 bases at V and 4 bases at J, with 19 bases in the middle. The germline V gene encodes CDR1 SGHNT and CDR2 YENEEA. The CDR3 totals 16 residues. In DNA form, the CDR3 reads TGTGCCAGCAGCAAAGGGCTGGCTAGCGTCGCAGATACGCAGTATTTT. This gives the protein CASSKGLASVADTQYF.

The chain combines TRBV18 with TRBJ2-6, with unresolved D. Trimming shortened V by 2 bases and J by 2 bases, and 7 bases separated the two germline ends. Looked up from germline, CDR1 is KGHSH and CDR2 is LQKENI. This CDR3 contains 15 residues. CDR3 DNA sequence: TGTGCCAGCTCACCATCATTAGCTGGGGCCAACGTCCTGACTTTC. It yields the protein CASSPSLAGANVLTF.

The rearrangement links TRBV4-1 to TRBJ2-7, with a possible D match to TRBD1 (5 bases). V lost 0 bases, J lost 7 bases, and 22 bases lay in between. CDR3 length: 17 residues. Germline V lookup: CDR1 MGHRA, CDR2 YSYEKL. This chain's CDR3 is CASSQDLGLGKGQEQYF. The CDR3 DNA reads TGCGCCAGCAGCCAAGATTTGGGGCTAGGAAAGGGGCAAGAGCAGTACTTC.

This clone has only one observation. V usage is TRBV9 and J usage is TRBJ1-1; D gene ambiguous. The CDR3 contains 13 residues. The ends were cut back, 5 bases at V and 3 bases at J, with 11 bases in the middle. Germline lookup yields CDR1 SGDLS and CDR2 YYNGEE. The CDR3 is CASSAIGDTEAFF. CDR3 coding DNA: TGTGCCAGCAGTGCCATCGGGGACACTGAAGCTTTCTTT.

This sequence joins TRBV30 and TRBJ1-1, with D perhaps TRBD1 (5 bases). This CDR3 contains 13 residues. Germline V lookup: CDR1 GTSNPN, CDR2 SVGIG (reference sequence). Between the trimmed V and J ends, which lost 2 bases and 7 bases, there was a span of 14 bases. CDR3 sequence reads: CAWSRFGGGEAFF. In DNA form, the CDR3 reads TGTGCCTGGAGTCGTTTTGGGGGAGGTGAAGCTTTCTTT.

This CDR3 reads CASSVTSGDPGELFF. In nucleotides, the CDR3 is TGTGCCAGCAGTGTGACTAGCGGAGACCCCGGGGAGCTGTTTTTT. This sequence joins TRBV6-1 and TRBJ2-2, with 9 nucleotides matching TRBD2. The CDR3 loop spans 15 amino acids. Germline V CDR1 and CDR2: MNHNS, SASEGT. Trimming removed 4 bases from V and 6 bases from J; junction bases left unmatched: 6.

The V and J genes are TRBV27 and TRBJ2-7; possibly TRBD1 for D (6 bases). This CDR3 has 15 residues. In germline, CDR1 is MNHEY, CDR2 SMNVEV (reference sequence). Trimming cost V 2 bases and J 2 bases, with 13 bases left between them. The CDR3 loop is CASSLTTGIAYEQYF. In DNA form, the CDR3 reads TGTGCCAGCAGTTTAACAACAGGGATCGCCTACGAGCAGTACTTC.

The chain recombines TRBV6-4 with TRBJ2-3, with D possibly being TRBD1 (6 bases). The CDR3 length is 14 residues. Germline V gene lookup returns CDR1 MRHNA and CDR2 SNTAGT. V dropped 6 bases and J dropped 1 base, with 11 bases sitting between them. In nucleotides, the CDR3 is TGTGCCAGCAGCCCACAGGGCGGCACAGATACGCAGTATTTT. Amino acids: CASSPQGGTDTQYF.

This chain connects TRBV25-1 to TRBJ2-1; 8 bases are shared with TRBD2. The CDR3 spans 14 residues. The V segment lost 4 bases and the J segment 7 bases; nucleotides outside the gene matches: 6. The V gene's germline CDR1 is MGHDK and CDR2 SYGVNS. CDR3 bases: TGTGCCAGCAGTGTGGGACTAGACTCTAATGAGCAGTTCTTC. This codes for CASSVGLDSNEQFF. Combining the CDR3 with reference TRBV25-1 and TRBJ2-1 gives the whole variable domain EADIYQTPRYLVIGTGKKITLECSQTMGHDKMYWYQQDPGMELHLIHYSYGVNSTEKGDLSSESTVSRIRTEHFPLTLESARPSHTSQYLCASSVGLDSNEQFFGPGTRLTVL.

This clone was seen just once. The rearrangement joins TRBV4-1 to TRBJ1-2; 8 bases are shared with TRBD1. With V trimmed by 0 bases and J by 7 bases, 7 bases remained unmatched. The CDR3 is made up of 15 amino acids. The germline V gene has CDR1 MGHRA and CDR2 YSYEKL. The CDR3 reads CASSQEGDRGLGYTF. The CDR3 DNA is TGCGCCAGCAGCCAAGAAGGCGACAGGGGCCTTGGCTACACCTTC.

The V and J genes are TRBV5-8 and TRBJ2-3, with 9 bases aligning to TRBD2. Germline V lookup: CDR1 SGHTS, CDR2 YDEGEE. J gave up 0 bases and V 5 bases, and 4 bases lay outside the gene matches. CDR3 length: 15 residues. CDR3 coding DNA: TGTGCCAGCAGGGTAGCGGGGGAGAGCACAGATACGCAGTATTTT. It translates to CASRVAGESTDTQYF.

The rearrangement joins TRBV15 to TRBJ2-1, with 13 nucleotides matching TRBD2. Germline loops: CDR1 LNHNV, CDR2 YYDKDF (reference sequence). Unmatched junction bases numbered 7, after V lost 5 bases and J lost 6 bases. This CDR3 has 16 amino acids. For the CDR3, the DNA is TGTGCCACCAGCGAACTAGCGGGAGGGGTTTCCAATGAGCAGTTCTTC. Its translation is CATSELAGGVSNEQFF. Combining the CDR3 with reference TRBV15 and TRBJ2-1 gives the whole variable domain DAMVIQNPRYQVTQFGKPVTLSCSQTLNHNVMYWYQQKSSQAPKLLFHYYDKDFNNEADTPDNFQSRRPNTSFCFLDIRSPGLGDTAMYLCATSELAGGVSNEQFFGPGTRLTVL.

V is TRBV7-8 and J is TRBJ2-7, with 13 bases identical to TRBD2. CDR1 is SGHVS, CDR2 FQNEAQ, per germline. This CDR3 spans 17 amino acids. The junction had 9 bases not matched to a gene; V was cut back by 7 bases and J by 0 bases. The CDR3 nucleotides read TGTGCCAGCACCCCGAGACTAGCGGGGGGCACCTCCTACGAGCAGTACTTC. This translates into CASTPRLAGGTSYEQYF.

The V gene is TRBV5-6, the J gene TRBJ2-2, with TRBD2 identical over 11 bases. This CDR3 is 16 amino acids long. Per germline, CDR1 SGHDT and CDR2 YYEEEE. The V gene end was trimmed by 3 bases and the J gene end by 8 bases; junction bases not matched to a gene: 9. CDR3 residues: CASSWGLAVRGGELFF. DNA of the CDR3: TGTGCCAGCAGCTGGGGACTAGCGGTTCGGGGAGGGGAGCTGTTTTTT.

CDR3 loop: CASSPDPGGREAFF. The CDR3, as DNA: TGTGCCAGCTCACCAGATCCAGGGGGCCGTGAAGCTTTCTTT. The chain uses TRBV18 and TRBJ1-1, with 8 positions matching TRBD1. The CDR3 runs 14 residues. In germline, CDR1 is KGHSH, CDR2 LQKENI. V lost 2 bases to trimming and J lost 7 bases; unmatched junction nucleotides: 6.

CDR3 loop: CASSSTLAQRGDNEQFF. The CDR3 DNA reads as TGTGCCAGCAGTTCCACCCTAGCCCAGCGGGGGGACAATGAGCAGTTCTTC. This chain joins TRBV11-2 and TRBJ2-1, with 9 bases identical to TRBD2. This CDR3 has 17 residues. J was trimmed by 5 bases and V by 6 bases; bases with no gene match: 14. Germline values: CDR1 SGHAT, CDR2 FQNNGV.

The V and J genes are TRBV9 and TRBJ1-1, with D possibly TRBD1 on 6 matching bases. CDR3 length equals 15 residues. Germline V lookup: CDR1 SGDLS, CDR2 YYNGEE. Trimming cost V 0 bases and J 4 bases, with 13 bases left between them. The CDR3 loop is CASSVDMGGGTEAFF. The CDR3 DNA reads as TGTGCCAGCAGCGTAGATATGGGAGGGGGCACTGAAGCTTTCTTT. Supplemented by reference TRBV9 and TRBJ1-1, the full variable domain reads DSGVTQTPKHLITATGQRVTLRCSPRSGDLSVYWYQQSLDQGLQFLIQYYNGEERAKGNILERFSAQQFPDLHSELNLSSLELGDSALYFCASSVDMGGGTEAFFGQGTRLTVV.

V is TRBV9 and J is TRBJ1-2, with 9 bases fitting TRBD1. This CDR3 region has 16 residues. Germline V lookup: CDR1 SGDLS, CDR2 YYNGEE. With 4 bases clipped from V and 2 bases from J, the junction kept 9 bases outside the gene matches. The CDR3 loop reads CASSFGDRVANYGYTF. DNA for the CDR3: TGTGCCAGCAGCTTCGGGGACAGGGTCGCCAACTATGGCTACACCTTC.

CDR3 DNA sequence: TGTGCCAGCAGCCAGGGGACGGCGATGAACACTGAAGCTTTCTTT. Amino acid sequence: CASSQGTAMNTEAFF. The J gene is TRBJ1-1, the V gene TRBV7-9, with D perhaps TRBD1 (6 bases). The germline V and J ends were trimmed by 5 bases and 0 bases, with 13 bases remaining between them. The CDR3 runs 15 residues. Germline-derived CDR1 and CDR2 are SEHNR and FQNEAQ (reference sequence).

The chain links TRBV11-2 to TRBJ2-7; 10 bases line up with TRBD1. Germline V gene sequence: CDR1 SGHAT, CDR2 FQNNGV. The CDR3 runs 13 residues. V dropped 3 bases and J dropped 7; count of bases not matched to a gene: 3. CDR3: CASSLGQGWEQYF. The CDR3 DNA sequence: TGTGCCAGCAGCTTGGGACAGGGGTGGGAGCAGTACTTC.

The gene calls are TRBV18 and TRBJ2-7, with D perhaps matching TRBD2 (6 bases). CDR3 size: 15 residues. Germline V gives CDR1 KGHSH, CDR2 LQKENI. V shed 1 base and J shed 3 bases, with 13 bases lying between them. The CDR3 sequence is CASSPRGEGSYEQYF. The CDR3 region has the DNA TGTGCCAGCTCACCACGGGGGGAAGGGAGCTACGAGCAGTACTTC.

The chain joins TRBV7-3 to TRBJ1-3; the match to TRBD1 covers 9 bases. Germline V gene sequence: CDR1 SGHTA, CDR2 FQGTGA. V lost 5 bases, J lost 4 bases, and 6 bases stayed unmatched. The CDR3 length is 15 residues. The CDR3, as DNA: TGTGCCAGCAGCCCAACAGGGGGCCACGGAAACACCATATATTTT. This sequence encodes CASSPTGGHGNTIYF.